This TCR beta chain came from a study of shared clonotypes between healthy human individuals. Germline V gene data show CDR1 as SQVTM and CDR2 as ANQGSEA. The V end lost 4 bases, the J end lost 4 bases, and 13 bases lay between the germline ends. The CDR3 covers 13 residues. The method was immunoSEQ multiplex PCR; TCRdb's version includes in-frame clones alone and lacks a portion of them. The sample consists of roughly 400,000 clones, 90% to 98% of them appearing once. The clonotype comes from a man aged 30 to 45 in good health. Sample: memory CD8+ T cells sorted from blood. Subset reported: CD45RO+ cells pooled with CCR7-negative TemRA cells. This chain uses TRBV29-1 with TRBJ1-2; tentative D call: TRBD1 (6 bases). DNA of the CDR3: TGCAGCGTTGGGGGGGGGCCAAGCTATGGCTACACCTTC. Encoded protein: CSVGGGPSYGYTF.